The TCR beta chain under discussion was sequenced for a study of T-cell memory formation after mild COVID-19. Study background: There were largely donor-specific TCR clusters. General study findings and limits: Several responding clones turned up in pre-infection memory, indicating that cross-reactive memory may have taken part. Day 15 to 85 contractors were CD4/CD8 balanced; later expanders leaned CD4+.

Points on this clonotype: Its antigen is not identified.

Libraries for TCRalpha and TCRbeta carried sample barcodes and unique molecular identifiers via 5'RACE. MiXCR was run by TCRdb on the 5' RACE reads, yielding one entry per CDR3 protein. The data contain 430,000 or so distinct CDR3 sequences, 20% to 25% of them singletons. There are 13 residues in the CDR3. Trimming removed 1 base at V and 2 bases at J, with 6 bases between. The V gene's germline CDR1 is LNHNV and CDR2 YYDKDF (reference sequence). This chain uses TRBV15 with TRBJ2-7; a weak D match, TRBD2 (5 bases). Sequencing used PBMCs or a T cell subset sorted from them (not recorded which). The source is an adult woman who had mild COVID-19 (a few samples of this study predate the infection). Cell type and time point are not known. DNA for the CDR3: TGTGCCACCAGCAGAGGACTAACCTACGAGCAGTACTTC. It codes for CATSRGLTYEQYF.